The 5 T cell receptor beta chains presented below share a single source sample, sequenced in a study of blood T cell repertoires in COVID-19. Here immunoSEQ multiplex PCR was the method, and the copy in TCRdb shows in-frame clones only, minus some. Of 200,000 to 300,000 clones detected, nearly 90% appear once; the ten largest clones hold less than 4.5%. Material for sequencing was PBMCs or T cells enriched from blood (not recorded which). These receptors all come from a woman aged 25 to 39 with acute COVID-19.

The J gene is TRBJ1-1, the V gene TRBV7-2; no definite D call. The CDR3 spans 13 residues. CDR1 SGHTA and CDR2 FQGNSA come from the germline V gene. Deletions cut 4 bases from V and 5 bases from J, with 11 bases between. The chain's CDR3 is CASSYQLRTEAFF. CDR3 DNA sequence: TGTGCCAGCAGCTACCAACTGAGGACTGAAGCTTTCTTT.

This chain uses TRBV7-7 with TRBJ2-3; 11 nucleotides match TRBD2. From germline, CDR1 is SSHAT and CDR2 FNYEAQ (reference sequence). V was pared by 4 bases and J by 4 bases, with 7 bases of the junction left unmatched. CDR3 length equals 16 residues. The CDR3 DNA follows: TGTGCCAGCAGCTCATCTAGCGGGGGGTTTGCAGATACGCAGTATTTT. This sequence encodes CASSSSSGGFADTQYF.

V usage is TRBV19 and J usage is TRBJ1-1; D might be TRBD1 (5 bases). V lost 10 bases, J lost 1 base, and 10 bases lay in between. CDR3 size: 12 residues. From germline, CDR1 is LNHDA and CDR2 SQIVND (reference sequence). The CDR3 loop reads CATAGGNTEAFF. DNA for the CDR3: TGTGCCACCGCGGGGGGGAACACTGAAGCTTTCTTT.

The V and J genes are TRBV19 and TRBJ1-1; D remains ambiguous. This CDR3 comprises 14 residues. Germline values: CDR1 LNHDA, CDR2 SQIVND (reference sequence). Trimming took off 5 bases at V and 2 bases at J, with 12 bases between the two ends. CDR3 DNA sequence: TGTGCCAGTAGTCCCCTGACACCTAACACTGAAGCTTTCTTT. This sequence encodes CASSPLTPNTEAFF.

In regard to this clone: The sample has other DNA sequences that encode this CDR3 too. The chain employs TRBV6-5 and TRBJ1-3, with D unclear. The CDR3 covers 14 residues. V was cut by 3 bases and J by 0 bases, with 6 bases left in between. The V gene's germline CDR1 is MNHEY and CDR2 SVGAGI. Here the CDR3 DNA reads TGTGCCAGCAGTTATGCGGGCTCTGGAAACACCATATATTTT. Translating it yields CASSYAGSGNTIYF.